This TCR beta chain was identified in a study of Graves' ophthalmopathy and Graves' hyperthyroidism. Whole-study context: Peripheral blood samples were taken at initial diagnosis, before any treatment. Study results and limitations: The model predicted progression of ophthalmopathy with a sensitivity of roughly 70%, and its specificity was about 72%.

The V end was cut by 6 bases, the J end by 3 bases, with 12 bases between. Germline V gene lookup returns CDR1 MNHNS and CDR2 SASEGT. This CDR3 has 14 amino acids. Enrollment excluded any patients with other autoimmune diseases, uncontrolled infections, pregnancy or lactation. Physicians reached a diagnosis by relying on clinical symptoms, serum thyroxine, TRAb, thyroid ultrasound and orbital computed tomography. Amplifying from RNA transcripts, the study obtained TCR beta CDR3 regions. RT-PCR in the first round used HTBI primers; a second-round multiplex PCR followed. Each CDR3 protein is one row after TCRdb ran MiXCR on the multiplex PCR reads. The table lists about 400,000 distinct CDR3 sequences, about 21% of them singletons, with around 3.2% in the top ten. This clonotype was counted ten times or more. Its specificity is not known.

The sample taken for sequencing was peripheral blood. The V and J genes are TRBV6-1 and TRBJ1-5, with D tentatively TRBD1 (6 bases). This clonotype was obtained from a young woman with stable Graves' hyperthyroidism. The CDR3 sequence is CASRQGSLNQPQHF. CDR3 in DNA: TGTGCCAGCAGACAGGGCTCGCTCAATCAGCCCCAGCATTTT.